Described below is a single T cell receptor (beta chain) sequence and its context. Generated by immunoSEQ multiplex PCR, the TCRdb table keeps only in-frame clones and is missing some. Of more than 45,000 clones listed, around 90% are singletons. This CDR3 comprises 15 residues. Germline V CDR1 and CDR2: ENHRY, SYGVKD. V trimming: 4 bases; J trimming: 6 bases; junction bases outside the gene matches: 9. This specimen belongs to a study of T cells in tuberculosis. Cells were sorted from thawed PBMC rested overnight and stained with GMM-loaded CD1B tetramer, viability dye and anti-CD3. The lipid loaded on the CD1B tetramers was C32 glucose monomycolate from Rhodococcus equi.

The receptor comes from an adult woman with latent tuberculosis. The V and J genes are TRBV10-3 and TRBJ1-2; 9 nucleotides agree with TRBD1. The sequenced material came from CD1b-GMM tetramer-negative cells sorted from PBMCs. The CDR3 is CAISGEQGATHGYTF. DNA of the CDR3: TGTGCCATCAGTGGAGAACAGGGGGCCACCCATGGCTACACCTTC.